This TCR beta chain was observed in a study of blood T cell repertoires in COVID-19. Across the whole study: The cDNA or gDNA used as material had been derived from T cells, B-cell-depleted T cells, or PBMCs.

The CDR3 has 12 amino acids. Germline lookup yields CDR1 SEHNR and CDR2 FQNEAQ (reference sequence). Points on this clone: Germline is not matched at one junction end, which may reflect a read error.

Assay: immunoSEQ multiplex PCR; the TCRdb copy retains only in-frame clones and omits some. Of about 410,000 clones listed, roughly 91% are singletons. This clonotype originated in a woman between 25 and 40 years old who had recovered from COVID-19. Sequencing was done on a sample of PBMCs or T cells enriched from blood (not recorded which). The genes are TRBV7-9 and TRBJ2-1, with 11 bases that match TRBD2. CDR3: CASSPTSGSPIF. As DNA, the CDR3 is TGTGCCAGCAGCCCTACTAGCGGGAGTCCAATCTTC. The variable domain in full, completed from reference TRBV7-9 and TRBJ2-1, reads DTGVSQNPRHKITKRGQNVTFRCDPISEHNRLYWYRQTLGQGPEFLTYFQNEAQLEKSRLLSDRFSAERPKGSFSTLEIQRTEQGDSAMYLCASSPTSGSPIFGPGTRLTVL.